Sequencing of this TCR beta chain was carried out in a study of blood T cells in healthy people across ages. Regarding the study as a whole: Getting older went along with TCR beta diversity per million T cells dropping roughly linearly.

About this clonotype: Its specificity is unknown.

With 0 bases clipped from V and 6 bases from J, the junction kept 14 bases outside the gene matches. The CDR3 is 17 amino acids. Germline assignment: CDR1 LGHNA and CDR2 YNFKEQ. A second PCR of about 6 to 11 cycles used a sample-barcoded 5' primer and a J-beta primer mix. Each cDNA molecule was tagged by a template-switch adaptor that had 12 random nucleotides. TCRdb recomputed calls from the 5' RACE reads with MiXCR, one row per CDR3 protein. The sample records some 1,000,000 distinct CDR3 sequences, roughly a quarter being singletons. Per sample, a minimum of 6.5 million PBMCs were isolated. The same sample was also used in a study of T cells of mothers and their children. According to that study: Versus unrelated pairs, overlap was slightly higher in related mother-child pairs, without reaching significance.

Sequencing was carried out using blood. The sequence derives from a girl aged 2-9 years in good health. V is TRBV4-2 and J is TRBJ2-7; 7 nucleotides match TRBD2. The CDR3: CASSQEAPGLPTCEQYF. In DNA, the CDR3 is TGTGCCAGCAGCCAAGAGGCACCGGGACTACCGACCTGCGAGCAGTACTTC.